The 7 T cell receptor beta chains below come from one sample, sequenced in a study of blood T cell repertoires in COVID-19. This table comes from immunoSEQ multiplex PCR, and its TCRdb copy is limited to in-frame clones, with some not included. The repertoire holds approximately 340,000 clones, with approximately 91% as singletons. Sequenced: PBMCs or T cells enriched from blood (not recorded which). The source of these receptors is a woman between 35 and 50 years old who had been exposed to COVID-19.

This clone was recorded once. This chain links TRBV1 with TRBJ2-1; the table names TRBD1, a call not compared with the DNA. TRBV1 is labeled a pseudogene. This CDR3 has 14 residues. The CDR3, as DNA: TGCACCAGCGTACCACAGAGCTCCTACAATGAGCAGTTCTTC. Translation: CTSVPQSSYNEQFF.

The gene calls are TRBV5-1 and TRBJ1-1, with D unclear. This CDR3 region has 15 residues. Germline CDR1 is SGHRS and CDR2 is YFSETQ. V was shortened by 4 bases and J by 1 base, with 14 bases between the two germline ends. The CDR3 sequence: CASSQAGDPNTEAFF. For the CDR3, the DNA is TGCGCCAGCAGCCAAGCCGGAGACCCGAACACTGAAGCTTTCTTT.

V usage is TRBV14 and J usage is TRBJ1-2; D is uncertain. CDR3 length: 13 residues. V lost 4 bases, J lost 4 bases, and 10 bases lay in between. The germline V gene encodes CDR1 SGHDN and CDR2 FVKESK. CDR3 DNA sequence: TGTGCCAGCAGCCCGAGCGGATCCTATGGCTACACCTTC. Translating it yields CASSPSGSYGYTF.

The chain uses TRBV19 and TRBJ2-5; 7 bases align to TRBD2. V was clipped by 6 bases and J by 2 bases; unmatched bases: 6. The length of the CDR3 is 14 residues. Germline lookup yields CDR1 LNHDA and CDR2 SQIVND (reference sequence). The CDR3, as DNA: TGTGCCAGTAGCCCTACTAGCGCGCAAGAGACCCAGTACTTC. Protein: CASSPTSAQETQYF.

This chain connects TRBV19 to TRBJ1-5; 7 bases agree with TRBD1. This CDR3 is 14 amino acids long. From germline, CDR1 is LNHDA and CDR2 SQIVND (reference sequence). The trim removed 6 bases at V and 4 bases at J, leaving 6 bases unmatched. In nucleotides, the CDR3 is TGTGCCAGTAGGAAGGGGGCGAGGAATCAGCCCCAGCATTTT. It translates to CASRKGARNQPQHF.

The chain employs TRBV7-3 and TRBJ2-1; D is uncertain. There are 13 residues in the CDR3. CDR1 and CDR2 (germline): SGHTA, FQGTGA. V was clipped by 4 bases and J by 7 bases, with 11 bases between them. The CDR3 coding sequence is TGTGCCAGCAGCTCCTCGAGAGTAAATGAGCAGTTCTTC. It specifies CASSSSRVNEQFF.

Turning to this clone: One junction end disagrees with the germline gene, perhaps due to a read error. The gene calls are TRBV11-3 and TRBJ2-1, with 8 bases aligning to TRBD1. Germline values: CDR1 SGHNT, CDR2 YENEEA. The CDR3 length is 12 residues. CDR3 sequence reads: CASSPGGSEGIF. CDR3 DNA sequence: TGTGCCAGCAGCCCAGGGGGCTCAGAGGGGATCTTC.